This record covers a single T cell receptor (beta chain). Its matching antigen is unknown. MiXCR was run by TCRdb on the 5' RACE reads, yielding one entry per CDR3 protein. The sample yields roughly 600,000 distinct CDR3 sequences, about a sixth seen once. The entry originates in a study of T-cell memory formation after mild COVID-19. Germline values: CDR1 LGHDT, CDR2 YNNKEL (reference sequence). V shed 4 bases, J shed 2 bases, and the junction held 4 bases outside the gene matches. This CDR3 has 16 residues. Overall study findings and caveats: Shrinking CD4+ clones resided mostly in CM and EM, and CD8+ ones in EMRA. Specificity for SARS-CoV-2 was not confirmed among the second-wave clones peaking on day 37. Researchers found some responding clones in pre-infection memory, a sign that cross-reactive memory joined.

Sequences were obtained from PBMCs or a T cell subset sorted from them (not recorded which). The rearrangement uses TRBV3-1 and TRBJ2-5, with TRBD2 matching 13 bases. This TCR derives from an adult woman who had mild COVID-19 (a few samples of this study predate the infection). Cell type and time point are not known. Written as DNA, the CDR3 is TGTGCCAGCAGCCGGACTAGCGGGGGCCGACAAGAGACCCAGTACTTC. This encodes CASSRTSGGRQETQYF.